This TCR beta chain is drawn from a study of blood T cell repertoires in COVID-19 (dated by TCRdb to 2018 to 2020). Notes on the research overall: Samples from collaborators originated in the United States, Italy and Spain and spanned both the acute and convalescent phases of COVID-19. Subjects who had been exposed to COVID-19, were actively infected with it, or had recovered from it provided the deeply sampled blood TCRbeta repertoires that made up the dataset. Where available, HLA class I and class II types were obtained from metadata supplied by the sample provider rather than from assay-based typing. Sample metadata almost always included a de-identified subject ID, COVID-19 status, age in years and sex. A freely available public database, intended as a resource for researchers studying the immune response to SARS-CoV-2, is where the repertoires were released. The prospective study material was composed of cDNA or gDNA derived from T cells, B-cell-depleted T cells, or PBMCs. The samples were drawn from the first 160 participants of the ongoing ImmuneRACE study and from 1,254 subjects provided by 6 global collaborators. What the study reported, not specific to this receptor: How much clinical and demographic metadata was included differed by source and by participant, and the metadata was provided uncurated.

CDR1 and CDR2, per the germline V gene (reference sequence), are LNHDA and SQIVND. V is shortened by 1 base, J by 2 bases, and the region joining them spans 9 bases. The CDR3, cysteine through phenylalanine, is 14 amino acids long. CDR3 DNA only is kept here, 42 bases in frame from base 1. Points on this clone: The target of this receptor is not known. Base qualities are not provided; no much larger clone lies one nucleotide away.

TCRbeta CDR3 regions were amplified from genomic DNA using the immunoSEQ Assay, a bias-controlled multiplex PCR. As for how the authors treated the data: The number of nucleated cells in each sample was estimated by amplification of reference gene primers within the assay. To quantify the absolute abundance of each unique TCRbeta CDR3 rearrangement, sequence reads were collapsed and filtered. For each sample, productive Simpson clonality was calculated by taking the square root of Simpson's diversity index across productive rearrangements. TCRdb's version of the immuneACCESS table is confined to in-frame rearrangements and falls short of the full clone set. An unresolved V gene accounts for under half of the shortfall where checked; the remainder is of unknown origin. The V and J calls and clone size are taken from that table; D and trimming were inferred from the DNA. The sample contains roughly 100,000 clones, under 90% of them found a single time. The ten largest clones add up to around 15% of the sample.

The collaborating institutions used their own protocols to collect whole blood in K2EDTA tubes. Collaborator samples were shipped for TCRbeta analysis as frozen whole blood, isolated PBMCs, or DNA extracted from either sample type. The receptor chain draws on TRBV19 and TRBJ2-7; 6 matching bases give a weak D call of TRBD1. Input material: peripheral blood. This clonotype originated in a woman aged 55-70 years with acute or convalescent COVID-19. The CDR3 reads CASSIGRGTYEQYF. In nucleotides, the sequence is TGTGCCAGTAGTATAGGCAGGGGCACCTACGAGCAGTACTTC.